This T cell receptor (beta chain) was captured in a study of blood T cell repertoires in COVID-19. Sequencing used immunoSEQ multiplex PCR; TCRdb keeps in-frame clones, though not all of them. The data hold around 270,000 clones, with 80% to 90% observed a single time. The CDR3 sequence is 15 residues long. Germline CDR1 reads SGHRS; CDR2 reads YFSETQ. V lost 2 bases and J 0 bases, leaving 8 bases between the germline ends. The receptor's source is a woman aged 50 to 60 with acute or convalescent COVID-19. The chain has TRBV5-1 and TRBJ2-2; D possibly corresponds to TRBD2 (6 bases). Specimen: peripheral blood. The DNA of the CDR3 is TGCGCCAGCAGCTTTTCGGGGGCGAACACCGGGGAGCTGTTTTTT. Its protein is CASSFSGANTGELFF.